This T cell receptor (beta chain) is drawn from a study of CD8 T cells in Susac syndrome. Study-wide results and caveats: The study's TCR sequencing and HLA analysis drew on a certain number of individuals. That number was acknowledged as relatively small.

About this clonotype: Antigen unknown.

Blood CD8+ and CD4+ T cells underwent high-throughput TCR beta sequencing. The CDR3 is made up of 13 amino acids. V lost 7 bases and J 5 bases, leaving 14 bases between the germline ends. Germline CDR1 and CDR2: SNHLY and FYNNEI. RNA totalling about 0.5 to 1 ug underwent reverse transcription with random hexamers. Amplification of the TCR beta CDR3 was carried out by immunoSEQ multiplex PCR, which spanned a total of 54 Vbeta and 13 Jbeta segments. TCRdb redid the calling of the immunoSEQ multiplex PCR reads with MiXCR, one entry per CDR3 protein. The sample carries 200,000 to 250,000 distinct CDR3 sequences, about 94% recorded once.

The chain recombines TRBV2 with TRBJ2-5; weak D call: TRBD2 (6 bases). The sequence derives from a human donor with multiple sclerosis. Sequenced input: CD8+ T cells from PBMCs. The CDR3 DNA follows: TGTGCCAGCAAGGGCCTAGCGAGGGAGACCCAGTACTTC. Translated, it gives CASKGLARETQYF.